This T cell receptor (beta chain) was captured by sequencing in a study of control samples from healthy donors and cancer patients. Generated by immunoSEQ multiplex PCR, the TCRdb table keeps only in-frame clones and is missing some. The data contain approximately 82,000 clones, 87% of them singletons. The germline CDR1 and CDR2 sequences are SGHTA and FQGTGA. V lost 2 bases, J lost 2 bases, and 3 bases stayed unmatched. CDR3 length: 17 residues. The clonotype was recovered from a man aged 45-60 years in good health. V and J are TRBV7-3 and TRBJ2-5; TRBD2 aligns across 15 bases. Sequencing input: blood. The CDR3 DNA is TGTGCCAGCAGCTTAGGACTAGCGGGAGGGAGGCAAGAGACCCAGTACTTC. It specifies CASSLGLAGGRQETQYF.